This note documents a single TCR beta chain sequence. Its specificity is unknown. With a much larger clone just one base away, this may be a read error. The record originates from a study of T-cell reconstitution after alpha-beta-depleted transplantation in children. Findings of the study overall: The study traced high day-60 TCRbeta diversity in some patients to surviving recipient T cells and thymic progenitors. Reportedly, only several hundred clones from non-depleted graft cells drove alpha-beta T-cell counts at about two months. At the one-year point after transplant, T-cell counts and TCRbeta diversity were found to come mostly from T cells that had been newly produced.

Unique molecular identifiers were incorporated during preparation of the TCRbeta library. A single record per CDR3 protein comes from TCRdb applying MiXCR to the PCR reads. Altogether hundreds of thousands of distinct CDR3 sequences are present, around 10% being singletons, with the ten largest covering about 8%. The source of this sequence is a boy under three years old with acute myeloid leukemia, due to receive a stem cell transplant. The sequencing here drew on PBMCs, taken before TCRalphabeta/CD19-depleted stem cell transplant.

In nucleotides, the CDR3 is TGTGCCAGCAGTACGGGGCGGGAGCGCCTCTACAATGAGCAGTTCTTC. Translating it yields CASSTGRERLYNEQFF. The gene calls are TRBV28 and TRBJ2-1, with 7 bases that match TRBD2. V shed 5 bases and J 3 bases; nucleotides not matched to a gene: 10. The length of the CDR3 is 16 residues. CDR1 and CDR2 from the germline V gene are MDHEN and SYDVKM.